This T cell receptor (beta chain) was recovered during a study of OX40 agonist ivuxolimab in advanced cancers. TCRdb's table, derived via immunoSEQ multiplex PCR, lists solely in-frame clones and lacks some. Among 100,000 to 150,000 clones listed, just over 90% were seen once. CDR1 is MNHEY and CDR2 is SVGAGI in the germline V gene. The V end was cut by 0 bases, the J end by 1 base, with 9 bases between. This CDR3 has 15 amino acids. Sequencing used CD4+ or CD8+ T cells sorted from blood, obtained in a trial of the OX40 agonist ivuxolimab. The chain combines TRBV6-5 with TRBJ1-1, with unresolved D. This clonotype originated in an adult with an advanced solid tumor such as melanoma, head and neck, liver or kidney cancer. The CDR3 DNA reads TGTGCCAGCAGTTACTCTGGCAGGCAGAACACTGAAGCTTTCTTT. Encoded protein: CASSYSGRQNTEAFF.